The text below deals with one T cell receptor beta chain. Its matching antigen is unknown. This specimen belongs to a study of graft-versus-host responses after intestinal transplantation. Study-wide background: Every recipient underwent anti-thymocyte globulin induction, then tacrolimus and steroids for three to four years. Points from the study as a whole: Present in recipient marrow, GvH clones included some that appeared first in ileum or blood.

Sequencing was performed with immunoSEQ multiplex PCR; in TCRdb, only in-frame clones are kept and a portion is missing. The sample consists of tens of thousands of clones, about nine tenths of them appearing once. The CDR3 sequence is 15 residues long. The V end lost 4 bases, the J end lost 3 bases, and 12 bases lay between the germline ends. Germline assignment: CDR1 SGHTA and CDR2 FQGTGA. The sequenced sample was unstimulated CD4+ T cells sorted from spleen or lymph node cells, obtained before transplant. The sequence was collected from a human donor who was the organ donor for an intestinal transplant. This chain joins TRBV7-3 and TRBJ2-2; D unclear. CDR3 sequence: CASSSSPIDTGELFF. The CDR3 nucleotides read TGTGCCAGCAGCTCTAGTCCGATCGACACCGGGGAGCTGTTTTTT.